This T cell receptor beta chain was captured in a study of cytotoxic CD8 clonotypes in ibrutinib-treated CLL. Findings of the study overall: The study found baseline clonality above age-matched healthy donors, tracking circulating CD8+ T-cell counts. Few clonotypes were public, and these shrank or held steady under treatment. Sampling schedules were unmatched across sustained-remission and progressing patients.

This CDR3 contains 17 residues. The trim removed 2 bases at V and 7 bases at J, leaving 15 bases unmatched. Germline-derived CDR1 and CDR2 are WNHNN and SYGVQD (reference sequence). Method: immunoSEQ multiplex PCR; TCRdb's copy keeps in-frame clones and lacks some. The table shows about 140,000 clones, with 77% occurring only once. As to this clone: As yet, its antigen is unknown.

This chain connects TRBV10-1 to TRBJ2-7; 9 bases map to TRBD1. This sequence was found in a human donor with chronic lymphocytic leukemia. Sequenced here: PBMCs, sampled after 12 months of ibrutinib treatment. The CDR3 reads CASSEPTDGTGKLEQYF. In DNA form, the CDR3 reads TGCGCCAGCAGTGAGCCCACTGACGGGACAGGGAAACTGGAGCAGTACTTC.